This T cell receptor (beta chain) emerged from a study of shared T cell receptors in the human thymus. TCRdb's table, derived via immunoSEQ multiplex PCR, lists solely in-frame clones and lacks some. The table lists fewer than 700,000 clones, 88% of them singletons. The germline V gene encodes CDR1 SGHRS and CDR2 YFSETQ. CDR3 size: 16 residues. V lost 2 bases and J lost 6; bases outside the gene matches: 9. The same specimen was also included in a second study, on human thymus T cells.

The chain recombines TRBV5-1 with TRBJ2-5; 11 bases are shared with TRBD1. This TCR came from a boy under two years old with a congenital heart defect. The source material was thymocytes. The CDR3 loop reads CASSFRDRGCRKTQYF. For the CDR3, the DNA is TGCGCCAGCAGCTTTCGGGACAGGGGGTGTCGGAAGACCCAGTACTTC.